This T cell receptor beta chain was sequenced during a study of control samples from healthy donors and cancer patients. Unmatched junction bases numbered 0, after V lost 2 bases and J lost 4 bases. The CDR3 has 14 residues. Germline lookup yields CDR1 MNHEY and CDR2 SVGEGT. Data came from immunoSEQ multiplex PCR; TCRdb stores just in-frame clones and leaves some out. The sample yields about 150,000 clones, more than 85% seen once. The chain uses TRBV6-2 or TRBV6-3 and TRBJ1-2; 11 bases match TRBD1. This TCR came from a young man in good health. The sample was blood. The DNA for the CDR3 is TGTGCCAGCAGTTACGGGACAGGGGGCTATGGCTACACCTTC. It encodes CASSYGTGGYGYTF.